A selection of T cell receptor beta chains follows, all from one sample in a study of beta chain features in type 1 diabetes. Repertoires were generated with immunoSEQ multiplex PCR, while TCRdb's copy carries only in-frame clones and drops some. The sample lists about 140,000 clones; less than 15% were seen once. The sample taken for sequencing was central memory CD4+ T cells from blood. Receptors originate from a man aged 18 to 30 with type 1 diabetes. The CDR3 runs from the conserved cysteine through the conserved F or W. A D gene is named only where the DNA matches it firmly. Not all rows give a size; the values are once, few, many and, for expanded clones, a class.

v_call: TRBV5-4
j_call: TRBJ2-7
d_call: TRBD1
clone_size: few
cdr3_nt: TGTGCCAGCAGGCAACAGGGGAGCCAGGGCGAGCAGTACTTC
cdr3_aa: CASRQQGSQGEQYF

v_call: TRBV10-2
j_call: TRBJ1-1
d_call: TRBD1
clone_size: many
cdr3_nt: TGCGCCAGCAGCCTTGACAGGGCCACTGAAGCTTTCTTT
cdr3_aa: CASSLDRATEAFF

v_call: TRBV30
j_call: TRBJ1-1
d_call: TRBD1
clone_size: few
cdr3_nt: TGTGCCTGGAGCACGGGGCAAGACAGGGGAGCTTTCTTT
cdr3_aa: CAWSTGQDRGAFF

v_call: TRBV5-1
j_call: TRBJ2-1
d_call: TRBD2
clone_size: few
cdr3_nt: TGCGCCAGCAGCTCGGCCAGCGCGGAGCGGGGGCTTGAGCAGTTCTTC
cdr3_aa: CASSSASAERGLEQFF

v_call: TRBV5-5
j_call: TRBJ2-1
d_call: -
clone_size: few
cdr3_nt: TGTGCCAGCAGTGGGACGATTGGGAATGAGCAGTTCTTC
cdr3_aa: CASSGTIGNEQFF

v_call: TRBV7-6
j_call: TRBJ2-1
d_call: -
clone_size: few
cdr3_nt: TGTGCCAGCAGCTTAGCGCCAAGGGGAAGCCACAATGAGCAGTTCTTC
cdr3_aa: CASSLAPRGSHNEQFF

v_call: TRBV10-3
j_call: TRBJ2-5
d_call: TRBD2
clone_size: -
cdr3_nt: TGTGCCATCAGACCGGGCTCCGGGGGGGAGACCCAGTACTTC
cdr3_aa: CAIRPGSGGETQYF

v_call: TRBV30
j_call: TRBJ2-2
d_call: -
clone_size: -
cdr3_nt: TGTGCCTGCCCCCAGGCATGGGCGAACACCGGGGAGCTGTTTTTT
cdr3_aa: CACPQAWANTGELFF

v_call: TRBV5-6
j_call: TRBJ1-2
d_call: -
clone_size: few
cdr3_nt: TGTGCCAGCAGCTTTGCGCAGGGTGGAGGCTACACCTTC
cdr3_aa: CASSFAQGGGYTF

v_call: TRBV6-1
j_call: TRBJ2-3
d_call: TRBD1
clone_size: -
cdr3_nt: TGTGCCAGCAGTGAAGCAGGGGGCGCTTTGACAGATACGCAGTATTTT
cdr3_aa: CASSEAGGALTDTQYF

v_call: TRBV18
j_call: TRBJ1-5
d_call: -
clone_size: -
cdr3_nt: TGTGCCAGCTCACCGCAGGACAGCAATCAGCCCCAGCATTTT
cdr3_aa: CASSPQDSNQPQHF

v_call: TRBV9
j_call: TRBJ2-5
d_call: TRBD1
clone_size: -
cdr3_nt: TGTGCCAGCAGCCCCCAGGGACAGTCTATGACTGAAGAGACCCAGTACTTC
cdr3_aa: CASSPQGQSMTEETQYF

v_call: TRBV14
j_call: TRBJ2-3
d_call: -
clone_size: few
cdr3_nt: TGTGCCAGCAGCCAACTTGGGGATACGCAGTATTTT
cdr3_aa: CASSQLGDTQYF

v_call: TRBV7-3
j_call: TRBJ2-3
d_call: TRBD2
clone_size: -
cdr3_nt: TGTGCCAGCAGCTTATACAGCGGGGGCCAGGGAGATACGCAGTATTTT
cdr3_aa: CASSLYSGGQGDTQYF

v_call: TRBV5-1
j_call: TRBJ2-7
d_call: -
clone_size: few
cdr3_nt: TGCGCCAGCAGTCAAACGGACGAGCAGTACTTC
cdr3_aa: CASSQTDEQYF

v_call: TRBV5-5
j_call: TRBJ2-3
d_call: -
clone_size: few
cdr3_nt: TGTGCCAGCAGCCCCCCTGGGACAGATACGCAGTATTTT
cdr3_aa: CASSPPGTDTQYF

v_call: TRBV6-5
j_call: TRBJ1-2
d_call: TRBD1
clone_size: few
cdr3_nt: TGTGCCAGCAGTAGGGACAGGGTGGGTCTTGGCTACACCTTC
cdr3_aa: CASSRDRVGLGYTF

v_call: TRBV27
j_call: TRBJ1-5
d_call: -
clone_size: once
cdr3_nt: TGTGCCAGCAGTCCCCAGACAGAATTCAATCAGCCCCAGCATTTT
cdr3_aa: CASSPQTEFNQPQHF

v_call: TRBV29-1
j_call: TRBJ1-1
d_call: -
clone_size: many
cdr3_nt: TGCAGCGTTGAAAGAGAAGAGAACACTGAAGCTTTCTTT
cdr3_aa: CSVEREENTEAFF

v_call: TRBV7-2
j_call: TRBJ1-4
d_call: -
clone_size: few
cdr3_nt: TGTGCCAGCAGTTGGGACCCAACTAATGAAAAACTGTTTTTT
cdr3_aa: CASSWDPTNEKLFF

v_call: TRBV10-3
j_call: TRBJ2-1
d_call: TRBD2
clone_size: few
cdr3_nt: TGTGCCATCAGTGGGCTTGCGGGGGCCTACAATGAGCAGTTCTTC
cdr3_aa: CAISGLAGAYNEQFF

v_call: TRBV29-1
j_call: TRBJ2-1
d_call: -
clone_size: -
cdr3_nt: TGCAGCGTTGGGGCAGACAATGAGCAGTTCTTC
cdr3_aa: CSVGADNEQFF

v_call: TRBV7-9
j_call: TRBJ2-7
d_call: TRBD1
clone_size: -
cdr3_nt: TGTGCCAGCAGCTTAGCCGGGACAGGGGAGTACGAGCAGTACTTC
cdr3_aa: CASSLAGTGEYEQYF

v_call: TRBV10-1
j_call: TRBJ1-1
d_call: -
clone_size: -
cdr3_nt: TGCGCCAGCACCGCGGACCTGAACACTGAAGCTTTCTTT
cdr3_aa: CASTADLNTEAFF

v_call: TRBV28
j_call: TRBJ2-5
d_call: -
clone_size: few
cdr3_nt: TGTGCCAGCAGTTTACTAGCAGAGCAAGAGACCCAGTACTTC
cdr3_aa: CASSLLAEQETQYF

v_call: TRBV6-6
j_call: TRBJ2-7
d_call: TRBD1
clone_size: few
cdr3_nt: TGTGCCAGCAGTTACTCCGGGACAGGGACCTACGAGCAGTACTTC
cdr3_aa: CASSYSGTGTYEQYF

v_call: TRBV30
j_call: TRBJ1-4
d_call: -
clone_size: -
cdr3_nt: TGTGCCTGGAGTCCCACCCGGCATGAAAAACTGTTTTTT
cdr3_aa: CAWSPTRHEKLFF

v_call: TRBV10-2
j_call: TRBJ1-2
d_call: TRBD1
clone_size: -
cdr3_nt: TGCGCCAGCAGACCGGACAGGGGAGAGAGCTACACCTTC
cdr3_aa: CASRPDRGESYTF

v_call: TRBV4-1
j_call: TRBJ1-2
d_call: -
clone_size: -
cdr3_nt: TGCGCCAGCAGCCAAACTGATCGGGGAGGCTATGGCTACACCTTC
cdr3_aa: CASSQTDRGGYGYTF

v_call: TRBV27
j_call: TRBJ1-1
d_call: -
clone_size: -
cdr3_nt: TGTGCCAGCAGTACTACCACCAGGGGCGCAGCTTTCTTT
cdr3_aa: CASSTTTRGAAFF

v_call: TRBV2
j_call: TRBJ1-2
d_call: -
clone_size: -
cdr3_nt: TGTGCCAGCAGTGAACAGGGACCGGACTATGGCTACACCTTC
cdr3_aa: CASSEQGPDYGYTF

v_call: TRBV5-4
j_call: TRBJ2-2
d_call: -
clone_size: -
cdr3_nt: TGTGCCAGCAGCCTCCGGGACTCTGGGGAGCTGTTTTTT
cdr3_aa: CASSLRDSGELFF

v_call: TRBV29-1
j_call: TRBJ1-2
d_call: TRBD1
clone_size: -
cdr3_nt: TGCAGCGTAGCTGGACAGGGGTATGGCTACACCTTC
cdr3_aa: CSVAGQGYGYTF

v_call: TRBV6-1
j_call: TRBJ2-3
d_call: TRBD2
clone_size: -
cdr3_nt: TGTGCCAGCAGCGGGGGGGGCCCAGATACGCAGTATTTT
cdr3_aa: CASSGGGPDTQYF

v_call: TRBV7-2
j_call: TRBJ2-5
d_call: TRBD1
clone_size: few
cdr3_nt: TGTGCCAGCAGTTTCGACAGGGGGCGGGAGACCCAGTACTTC
cdr3_aa: CASSFDRGRETQYF

v_call: TRBV4-1
j_call: TRBJ1-5
d_call: -
clone_size: -
cdr3_nt: TGCGCCAGCAGCCAAGAGCGGAGGGGGGGTCAGCCCCAGCATTTT
cdr3_aa: CASSQERRGGQPQHF

v_call: TRBV7-2
j_call: TRBJ2-2
d_call: -
clone_size: -
cdr3_nt: TGTGCCAGCAGCTTAACTAGCTCCGGGGAGCTGTTTTTT
cdr3_aa: CASSLTSSGELFF

v_call: TRBV6-6
j_call: TRBJ2-3
d_call: TRBD1
clone_size: few
cdr3_nt: TGTGCCAGCAGGACGACAGGGAGTACAGATACGCAGTATTTT
cdr3_aa: CASRTTGSTDTQYF

v_call: TRBV5-1
j_call: TRBJ2-1
d_call: -
clone_size: few
cdr3_nt: TGCGCCAGCAGCCCGGGGGGCCGTTTGGTCAATGAGCAGTTCTTC
cdr3_aa: CASSPGGRLVNEQFF

v_call: TRBV7-9
j_call: TRBJ1-1
d_call: TRBD1
clone_size: few
cdr3_nt: TGTGCCAGCAGCAGAGCGGGACAGTTAGAAGCTTTCTTT
cdr3_aa: CASSRAGQLEAFF

v_call: TRBV2
j_call: TRBJ2-7
d_call: -
clone_size: -
cdr3_nt: TGTGCCAGCAAGGGGACGGCAGCCTACGAGCAGTACTTC
cdr3_aa: CASKGTAAYEQYF

v_call: TRBV5-1
j_call: TRBJ2-5
d_call: TRBD1
clone_size: few
cdr3_nt: TGCGCCAGCAGCCGCCCCGAGACAGGGAAAGAGACCCAGTACTTC
cdr3_aa: CASSRPETGKETQYF

v_call: TRBV5-8
j_call: TRBJ2-7
d_call: -
clone_size: -
cdr3_nt: TGTGCCAGCAGCTTACGGGCCGACGAGCAGTACTTC
cdr3_aa: CASSLRADEQYF

v_call: TRBV5-6
j_call: TRBJ1-5
d_call: -
clone_size: few
cdr3_nt: TGTGCCAGCAGCTGGGACGGGAGCAATCAGCCCCAGCATTTT
cdr3_aa: CASSWDGSNQPQHF

v_call: TRBV6-5
j_call: TRBJ1-2
d_call: TRBD1
clone_size: -
cdr3_nt: TGTGCCAGCAGAATTACAGGGGGCAATGGCTACACCTTC
cdr3_aa: CASRITGGNGYTF

v_call: TRBV29-1
j_call: TRBJ1-1
d_call: -
clone_size: -
cdr3_nt: TGCAGCGTCCCCGGGTCTGTTGGGACTGAAGCTTTCTTT
cdr3_aa: CSVPGSVGTEAFF

v_call: TRBV28
j_call: TRBJ1-1
d_call: -
clone_size: few
cdr3_nt: TGTGCCAGCAGTCTCCTGGGGGATCGGGGAGGGACTGAAGCTTTCTTT
cdr3_aa: CASSLLGDRGGTEAFF

v_call: TRBV30
j_call: TRBJ2-1
d_call: TRBD1
clone_size: few
cdr3_nt: TGTGCCTGGAGTGGAACGAGGGACAGCAAGAATGAGCAGTTCTTC
cdr3_aa: CAWSGTRDSKNEQFF

v_call: TRBV5-4
j_call: TRBJ2-2
d_call: -
clone_size: -
cdr3_nt: TGTGCCAGCAGATCTCAGCTTAACACCGGGGAGCTGTTTTTT
cdr3_aa: CASRSQLNTGELFF

v_call: TRBV15
j_call: TRBJ2-2
d_call: -
clone_size: few
cdr3_nt: TGTGCCACCAACCCGGACAGAGCAAACACCGGGGAGCTGTTTTTT
cdr3_aa: CATNPDRANTGELFF

v_call: TRBV10-3
j_call: TRBJ1-2
d_call: TRBD1
clone_size: few
cdr3_nt: TGTGCCATCAGTGGTGGGACAGGGGACCATGGCTACACCTTC
cdr3_aa: CAISGGTGDHGYTF

v_call: TRBV7-9
j_call: TRBJ1-1
d_call: TRBD1
clone_size: few
cdr3_nt: TGTGCCAGCAGCCCCTCCCTACAGGGGAAGAACACTGAAGCTTTCTTT
cdr3_aa: CASSPSLQGKNTEAFF

v_call: TRBV5-1
j_call: TRBJ1-2
d_call: -
clone_size: -
cdr3_nt: TGCGCCAGCAGCTTAATAAGTACGGAGTTAACTAACTATGGCTACACCTTC
cdr3_aa: CASSLISTELTNYGYTF

v_call: TRBV21-1
j_call: TRBJ1-1
d_call: -
clone_size: few
cdr3_nt: TGTGCCAGCAGCAAAGCCTCGACTGAAGCTTTCTTT
cdr3_aa: CASSKASTEAFF

v_call: TRBV6-5
j_call: TRBJ2-7
d_call: -
clone_size: -
cdr3_nt: TGTGCCAGCACCGTAAACCGGGACACCACCTACGAGCAGTACTTC
cdr3_aa: CASTVNRDTTYEQYF

v_call: TRBV5-1
j_call: TRBJ2-2
d_call: -
clone_size: -
cdr3_nt: TGCGCCAGCAGCTTGCCCGGGACACTGAACACCGGGGAGCTGTTTTTT
cdr3_aa: CASSLPGTLNTGELFF

v_call: TRBV7-8
j_call: TRBJ2-3
d_call: -
clone_size: -
cdr3_nt: TGTGCCAGCAGCCCCTCTGGGCAGGGGCTAGATACGCAGTATTTT
cdr3_aa: CASSPSGQGLDTQYF

v_call: TRBV2
j_call: TRBJ1-6
d_call: -
clone_size: -
cdr3_nt: TGTGCCAGCGGGACCCAGCCGGAGTATAATTCACCCCTCCACTTT
cdr3_aa: CASGTQPEYNSPLHF